This T cell receptor beta chain comes out of a study of shared T cell receptors in the human thymus. The method was immunoSEQ multiplex PCR; TCRdb's version includes in-frame clones alone and lacks a portion of them. The sample holds 450,000 to 650,000 clones, approximately 80% seen once. The trim removed 0 bases at V and 6 bases at J, leaving 8 bases unmatched. The CDR3 spans 16 residues. Germline V gene lookup returns CDR1 LGHNA and CDR2 YSLEER. The same sample was also used in a study of human thymus T cells. According to that study: Thymic as well as blood repertoires seemed to favor certain V and J genes unevenly.

Sequenced material: thymocytes. The receptor's source is a boy under three years old with a congenital heart defect. The genes are TRBV4-3 and TRBJ2-7; 10 positions match TRBD2. CDR3 amino acids: CASSQERLAGGSEQYF. Written as DNA, the CDR3 is TGCGCCAGCAGCCAAGAGCGGTTAGCGGGAGGTTCCGAGCAGTACTTC.